Following are 21 T cell receptor beta chains from one sample sequenced in a study of T cells after yellow fever vaccination. TCRdb redid the calling of the 5' RACE reads with MiXCR, one entry per CDR3 protein. This sample carries around 500,000 distinct CDR3 sequences, about a fifth of them seen once, and the ten largest clones take about a sixth. The material was PBMCs, obtained 21 days after the first yellow fever vaccination. The receptors here all came from a man in his late teens or twenties who received the YFV17D yellow fever vaccine.

This clonotype appeared a few times. The gene calls are TRBV7-9 and TRBJ2-3; TRBD2 agrees at 9 bases. The length of the CDR3 is 15 residues. Losses at the gene ends were 3 bases for V and 7 bases for J; bases not matched to a gene: 8. Germline lookup yields CDR1 SEHNR and CDR2 FQNEAQ (reference sequence). CDR3 sequence (DNA): TGTGCCAGCAGCTTTAGCGGGGGAAGACCCAATACGCAGTATTTT. Translation: CASSFSGGRPNTQYF.

This clonotype was seen just once. The J gene is TRBJ2-3, the V gene TRBV7-3; TRBD1 is a possible D gene (6 bases). The CDR3 runs to 14 residues. V lost 6 bases to trimming and J lost 9 bases, with 19 bases between them. Germline V lookup: CDR1 SGHTA, CDR2 FQGTGA. Here the CDR3 reads CASSLSQGPRTQYF. The DNA for the CDR3 is TGTGCCAGCAGTCTCTCTCAGGGGCCTCGGACGCAGTATTTT. The full variable domain, in which reference TRBV7-3 and TRBJ2-3 provide the parts outside the CDR3, is GAGVSQTPSNKVTEKGKYVELRCDPISGHTALYWYRQSLGQGPEFLIYFQGTGAADDSGLPNDRFFAVRPEGSVSTLKIQRTERGDSAVYLCASSLSQGPRTQYFGPGTRLTVL.

The chain recombines TRBV10-2 with TRBJ2-7, with D uncertain. Germline assignment: CDR1 WSHSY and CDR2 SAAADI. Trimming cost V 0 bases and J 4 bases, with 13 bases left between them. CDR3 length: 15 amino acids. CDR3 nucleotide sequence: TGCGCCAGCAGTGAGTCTACTTCCCCCAGGTACGAGCAGTACTTC. Protein sequence: CASSESTSPRYEQYF.

The V call is TRBV7-9, the J call TRBJ1-2; weak D call: TRBD1 (5 bases). V was cut by 1 base and J by 1 base, with 10 bases left in between. The germline CDR1 and CDR2 sequences are SEHNR and FQNEAQ (reference sequence). The CDR3 runs to 15 residues. CDR3 sequence reads: CASSLDAGLNYGYTF. As DNA, the CDR3 is TGTGCCAGCAGCTTAGACGCAGGGCTTAACTATGGCTACACCTTC.

This chain connects TRBV12-3 or TRBV12-4 to TRBJ2-7; 7 nucleotides align to TRBD1. The CDR3 runs to 15 residues. The V segment lost 3 bases and the J segment 3 bases; nucleotides outside the gene matches: 8. As DNA, the CDR3 is TGTGCCAGCAGTTTCGTTTTCGGACAGGACTACGAGCAGTACTTC. Amino acid sequence: CASSFVFGQDYEQYF.

The chain uses TRBV6-1 and TRBJ1-5; D perhaps matches TRBD1 (6 bases). Trimming pared 6 bases from V and 0 bases from J, leaving 12 bases between. CDR3 length equals 15 residues. Germline-derived CDR1 and CDR2 are MNHNS and SASEGT. The CDR3 loop reads CASRQGSGSNQPQHF. The CDR3 DNA reads TGTGCCAGCAGACAGGGTAGTGGTAGCAATCAGCCCCAGCATTTT.

V and J are TRBV5-1 and TRBJ2-2, with TRBD2 identical over 10 bases. Germline V lookup: CDR1 SGHRS, CDR2 YFSETQ. This CDR3 is built from 16 residues. The junction had 7 bases not matched to a gene; V was cut back by 4 bases and J by 4 bases. In nucleotides, the CDR3 is TGCGCCAGCAGCGCGGGACTAGCGTCCCTCACCGGGGAGCTGTTTTTT. Amino acids: CASSAGLASLTGELFF.

This rearrangement joins TRBV11-2 to TRBJ1-6, with D maybe TRBD1 (5 bases). The CDR3 spans 15 residues. Trimming stripped 5 bases from V and 9 bases from J, with 17 bases between. The germline gives CDR1 SGHAT, CDR2 FQNNGV. The CDR3 here is CASSLLRGNGSPLHF. In nucleotides, the CDR3 is TGTGCCAGCAGCCTTCTCCGGGGGAACGGTTCACCCCTCCACTTT.

The chain carries TRBV3-1 and TRBJ1-2, with TRBD1 matching 8 bases. There are 18 residues in the CDR3. Germline V gene sequence: CDR1 LGHDT, CDR2 YNNKEL (reference sequence). Germline trimming cut 5 bases from V and 1 base from J; bases unmatched to any gene: 15. CDR3 sequence reads: CASSSRTGWQSSNYGYTF. Here the CDR3 DNA reads TGTGCCAGCAGCTCTCGGACAGGGTGGCAATCTAGTAACTATGGCTACACCTTC.

A remark on this clonotype: The junction departs from germline at one end; a sequencing error may be responsible. The rearrangement joins TRBV6-2 or TRBV6-3 to TRBJ1-2, with TRBD1 as a possible D gene (5 bases). Per germline, CDR1 MNHEY and CDR2 SVGEGT. The CDR3 consists of 14 residues. The CDR3 DNA sequence: TGTGCCAGCAGTTACACATGGCAGGGCCCACAAAACGCCTTC. This codes for CASSYTWQGPQNAF.

V gene TRBV5-1 combines with J gene TRBJ1-2; D is uncertain. The CDR3 has 14 residues. Germline V gene lookup returns CDR1 SGHRS and CDR2 YFSETQ. Trimming stripped 4 bases from V and 6 bases from J, with 16 bases between. The CDR3 protein is CASSPEEGRDGYTF. CDR3 sequence (DNA): TGCGCCAGCAGCCCGGAGGAGGGTCGGGATGGCTACACCTTC.

This clonotype was detected only a few times. The chain combines TRBV6-5 with TRBJ1-2; 7 bases match TRBD1. There are 14 residues in the CDR3. Germline V gene data show CDR1 as MNHEY and CDR2 as SVGAGI. The trim removed 4 bases at V and 4 bases at J, leaving 6 bases unmatched. CDR3: CASSSFWDSYGYTF. The CDR3 DNA follows: TGTGCCAGCAGTTCCTTTTGGGACAGCTATGGCTACACCTTC.

This clonotype was detected only a few times. The V and J genes are TRBV11-2 and TRBJ2-3; 9 bases match TRBD2. In germline, CDR1 is SGHAT, CDR2 FQNNGV. Trimming took 1 base from V and 5 from J; bases not matched to a gene: 13. The CDR3 contains 18 residues. Written as DNA, the CDR3 is TGTGCCAGCAGCTTAGTGGGTAGCGGGGGCGACGAGATAGATACGCAGTATTTT. It codes for CASSLVGSGGDEIDTQYF. Complete variable domain (other parts from reference TRBV11-2 and TRBJ2-3): EAGVAQSPRYKIIEKRQSVAFWCNPISGHATLYWYQQILGQGPKLLIQFQNNGVVDDSQLPKDRFSAERLKGVDSTLKIQPAKLEDSAVYLCASSLVGSGGDEIDTQYFGPGTRLTVL.

This clonotype was counted many times. The chain joins TRBV11-2 to TRBJ2-1, with a weak D call TRBD1 (6 bases). CDR1 SGHAT and CDR2 FQNNGV come from the germline V gene. The CDR3 has 16 amino acids. The V end lost 7 bases, the J end lost 4 bases, and 20 bases lay between the germline ends. The CDR3 spells CASNPTPTTGYNEQFF. The CDR3 DNA reads TGTGCCAGCAACCCAACTCCCACCACAGGGTACAATGAGCAGTTCTTC.

This clonotype has only a few counts. The V gene is TRBV5-1, the J gene TRBJ2-1, with D maybe TRBD1 (6 bases). Germline lookup yields CDR1 SGHRS and CDR2 YFSETQ. This CDR3 comprises 16 residues. Trimming cost V 2 bases and J 3 bases, with 15 bases left between them. CDR3 bases: TGCGCCAGCAGCTTTTACAGGGATAAGGACTACAATGAGCAGTTCTTC. Translating gives CASSFYRDKDYNEQFF.

The gene calls are TRBV7-3 and TRBJ2-1; no clear D gene. Germline-derived CDR1 and CDR2 are SGHTA and FQGTGA. The CDR3 length is 13 residues. The ends were cut back, 2 bases at V and 1 base at J, with 3 bases in the middle. CDR3 residues: CASSLVSYNEQFF. The CDR3, as DNA: TGTGCCAGCAGCTTAGTTTCCTACAATGAGCAGTTCTTC. Full variable domain (remainder filled in from reference TRBV7-3 and TRBJ2-1): GAGVSQTPSNKVTEKGKYVELRCDPISGHTALYWYRQSLGQGPEFLIYFQGTGAADDSGLPNDRFFAVRPEGSVSTLKIQRTERGDSAVYLCASSLVSYNEQFFGPGTRLTVL.

V gene TRBV6-5 combines with J gene TRBJ1-3, with TRBD1 identical over 8 bases. CDR3 length: 15 residues. The V gene's germline CDR1 is MNHEY and CDR2 SVGAGI. The V segment lost 4 bases and the J segment 0 bases; nucleotides outside the gene matches: 2. Here the CDR3 DNA reads TGTGCCAGCAGTTCGGACAGGGTCTCTGGAAACACCATATATTTT. It yields the protein CASSSDRVSGNTIYF.

The chain recombines TRBV7-9 with TRBJ1-1; D unresolved. The V gene's germline CDR1 is SEHNR and CDR2 FQNEAQ (reference sequence). V was trimmed by 4 bases and J by 10 bases, leaving 22 bases between them. The CDR3 extends over 15 amino acids. The DNA for the CDR3 is TGTGCCAGCAGCTCACCAGCCCGTATTTGGGTAAGAGCTTTCTTT. It yields the protein CASSSPARIWVRAFF.

This chain joins TRBV6-2 or TRBV6-3 and TRBJ2-3; 8 nucleotides agree with TRBD1. CDR3 length: 15 residues. Germline V lookup: CDR1 MNHEY, CDR2 SVGEGT. V was pared by 6 bases and J by 1 base, with 6 bases of the junction left unmatched. The CDR3 sequence: CASRKPGQGTDTQYF. The CDR3 DNA sequence: TGTGCCAGCAGGAAACCGGGACAGGGCACAGATACGCAGTATTTT.

This chain uses TRBV12-3 or TRBV12-4 with TRBJ2-5; possibly TRBD1 or TRBD2 for D (6 bases each). The V gene lost 6 bases and the J gene lost 5 bases, with 13 bases spanning the gap. There are 13 residues in the CDR3. CDR3 residues: CASSSLGGETQYF. DNA for the CDR3: TGTGCCAGCAGCTCTCTAGGGGGGGAGACCCAGTACTTC.

There are a few counts of this clonotype. The chain has TRBV10-3 and TRBJ2-7; 7 nucleotides align to TRBD2. Germline lookup yields CDR1 ENHRY and CDR2 SYGVKD. Losses at the gene ends were 9 bases for V and 3 bases for J; bases not matched to a gene: 5. The CDR3 runs to 12 residues. The CDR3 nucleotides are TGTGCCATTTATGAGCGGGGCTACGAGCAGTACTTC. Protein product: CAIYERGYEQYF.